This is a list of T cell receptor beta chains from one sample in a study of regulatory T cells in long-lasting Graves disease. MiXCR, applied by TCRdb to the multiplex PCR reads, yields one record per CDR3 protein. The sample consists of hundreds of thousands of distinct CDR3 sequences, approximately 13% of them appearing once. These same data were also listed under a study on T cells in Graves' hyperthyroidism and ophthalmopathy.

This specimen consisted of peripheral blood mononuclear cells (PBMCs), obtained at new diagnosis, from a patient treated with antithyroid drugs. The source is a man aged 25-45 years with Graves disease. Each CDR3 is given with its conserved first and last residue. Each record gives: V gene, J gene, clone size, CDR3 length, D gene, CDR3 DNA, CDR3 protein. A D gene is named only where the DNA matches it firmly. Clone size is stated in some rows and not others, as once, few, many or a class when expanded.

>TRBV5-1|TRBJ2-1|many|16|TRBD2
TGCGCCAGCAGCTCTGAGGGGACTAGCGGCTACAATGAGCAGTTCTTC
CASSSEGTSGYNEQFF
>TRBV7-8|TRBJ2-7|many|14|TRBD2
TGTGCCAGCAGCGGGGGACTAGCGGTCTACGAGCAGTACTTC
CASSGGLAVYEQYF
>TRBV7-9|TRBJ2-1|many|13|TRBD2
TGTGCCTGCCTCGAAGCGGGAGACAATGAGCAGTTCTTC
CACLEAGDNEQFF
>TRBV20-1|TRBJ2-3|many|13|TRBD2
TGCAGTGCCGAGCGGGAGGTGACAGATACGCAGTATTTT
CSAEREVTDTQYF
>TRBV5-4|TRBJ2-5|few|14|.
TGTGCCAGCAGCTTTCGCGCTTTGCAAGAGACCCAGTACTTC
CASSFRALQETQYF
>TRBV12-3/TRBV12-4|TRBJ1-1|many|14|.
TGTGCCAGCAGTTTTCCGGGCAGGAACACTGAAGCTTTCTTT
CASSFPGRNTEAFF
>TRBV20-1|TRBJ1-1|many|12|.
TGCAGTGCACGGACAGACTACACTGAAGCTTTCTTT
CSARTDYTEAFF
>TRBV3-1|TRBJ2-7|.|12|.
TGTGCCAGCAGCCTAACTAGGGACGAGCAGTACTTC
CASSLTRDEQYF
>TRBV7-9|TRBJ2-7|.|14|.
TGTGCCACGGCCCCACGGGGGCGCATCAACAAGCAGTACTTC
CATAPRGRINKQYF
>TRBV30|TRBJ2-7|many|15|TRBD1
TGTGCCTCCAGTAAGGACAGGACCGCCTCCTACGAGCAGTACTTC
CASSKDRTASYEQYF
>TRBV12-3/TRBV12-4|TRBJ2-3|many|13|.
TGTGCCAGCAGTTGGGCGGGGCGGGATACGCAGTATTTT
CASSWAGRDTQYF
>TRBV20-1|TRBJ2-2|many|13|.
TGCAGTGCCCACCCATTTCGGGCCGGGGAGCTGTTTTTT
CSAHPFRAGELFF
>TRBV6-2/TRBV6-3|TRBJ2-7|many|15|.
TGTGCCAGCAGTTCGCGGAGGGGTACTCCCTACGAGCAGTACTTC
CASSSRRGTPYEQYF
>TRBV9|TRBJ2-2|.|14|.
TGTGCCAGCAGCCCAACCCAAAGGCACGGGGAGCTGTTTTTT
CASSPTQRHGELFF
>TRBV12-3/TRBV12-4|TRBJ2-3|many|14|.
TGTGCCAGCAGTTTCTTGTCTAGCACAGATACGCAGTATTTT
CASSFLSSTDTQYF
>TRBV7-2|TRBJ2-1|many|12|.
TGTGCCAGCAGCGAAATAGACAATGAGCAGTTCTTC
CASSEIDNEQFF
>TRBV10-3|TRBJ1-2|many|14|TRBD1
TGTGCCATCAGTGTACAGGGGGAGAACTATGGCTACACCTTC
CAISVQGENYGYTF
>TRBV20-1|TRBJ2-5|many|14|.
TGCAGTGCTGGAGGGACAATTCGGGGAGAGACCCAGTACTTC
CSAGGTIRGETQYF
>TRBV20-1|TRBJ2-3|many|15|.
TGCAGTGCTAGTGTCGACTATGAGATGACAGATACGCAGTATTTT
CSASVDYEMTDTQYF
>TRBV19|TRBJ2-7|many|16|.
TGTGCCAGTAGTTCTTACTCAGGTGACCCAACCTACGAGCAGTACTTC
CASSSYSGDPTYEQYF
>TRBV6-1|TRBJ2-7|many|14|TRBD1
TGTGCCAGCAGATTAGGGACAGGGCTCAACGAGCAGTACTTC
CASRLGTGLNEQYF
>TRBV7-7|TRBJ1-3|.|16|.
TGTGCCAGCAGCTTAGAACCCGGGGCGCCTGGAAACACCATATATTTT
CASSLEPGAPGNTIYF
>TRBV7-9|TRBJ2-1|few|14|.
TGTGCCAGCAGCTTAGCTCTAGCCGGAGGTTCGAGGTTCTTC
CASSLALAGGSRFF
>TRBV5-4|TRBJ1-4|many|14|.
TGTGCCAGCAGCTTGTTCGGGGCGGGCGAAAAACTGTTTTTT
CASSLFGAGEKLFF
>TRBV5-1|TRBJ1-1|.|16|TRBD1
TGCGCCAGCAGCCCCGGGGACAGGACCGTGAACACTGAAGCTTTCTTT
CASSPGDRTVNTEAFF
>TRBV20-1|TRBJ2-1|few|13|.
TGCAGTGCTATTGGCGGGGACTACAATGAGCAGTTCTTC
CSAIGGDYNEQFF
>TRBV27|TRBJ2-3|.|14|.
TGTGCCAGCAGTGACGGGACCATCCCAGATATGCAGTATTTT
CASSDGTIPDMQYF
>TRBV2|TRBJ1-2|many|15|.
TGTGCCAGCAGTGAGTGGACAGAACCCTTCTATGGCTACACCTTC
CASSEWTEPFYGYTF
>TRBV7-9|TRBJ2-5|.|14|.
TGTGCCAGCAGCTTACAAGGGGTAGAAGAGACCCAGTACTTC
CASSLQGVEETQYF
>TRBV4-1|TRBJ1-1|.|15|.
TGCGCCAGCAGCCAAGTAGGTGGGGGGCCCACTGAAGCTTTCTTT
CASSQVGGGPTEAFF
>TRBV7-9|TRBJ1-3|.|15|.
TGTGCCAGCAGCTTAGAACGGCTCTCTGGAAACACCATATATTTT
CASSLERLSGNTIYF
>TRBV12-3/TRBV12-4|TRBJ2-2|many|16|TRBD1
TGTGCCAGCAGTGCCCTGACAGGGGCCCTCACCGGGGAGCTGTTTTTT
CASSALTGALTGELFF
>TRBV5-1|TRBJ2-5|many|13|.
TGTGCCAGCAGCTTAGGAGGTCAAGAGACCCAGTACTTC
CASSLGGQETQYF
>TRBV7-8|TRBJ2-3|many|15|.
TGTGCCAGCAGCTTAGGTCGCCAAAGCACAGATACGCAGTATTTT
CASSLGRQSTDTQYF
>TRBV11-3|TRBJ2-1|many|12|TRBD2
TGTGCCAGCTCGCGGGAGGGTTGTGAGCAGTTCTTC
CASSREGCEQFF
>TRBV5-1|TRBJ2-5|.|12|.
TGCGCCAGTTCTATAGAGTGGGAGACCCAGTACTTC
CASSIEWETQYF
>TRBV24-1|TRBJ2-7|.|10|.
TGTGCCACCGGACGCCGCGAGCAGTACTTC
CATGRREQYF
>TRBV15|TRBJ1-1|many|16|.
TGTGCCACCAGCAGGCGATTCTCCCCGCCGGACACTGAAGCTTTCTTT
CATSRRFSPPDTEAFF
>TRBV18|TRBJ1-1|many|15|.
TGTGCCAGCTCACCAGCCACAAATAGTCACACTGAAGCTTTCTTT
CASSPATNSHTEAFF
>TRBV10-3|TRBJ2-2|.|14|.
TGTGCCATCAGTGAGTCGATGGCCCGCGGGGAGCTGTTTTTT
CAISESMARGELFF
>TRBV19|TRBJ2-2|.|15|.
TGTGCCAGTAGTAGGGGGTGGGGGAACACCGGGGAGCTGTTTTTT
CASSRGWGNTGELFF
>TRBV5-1|TRBJ2-3|many|17|TRBD2
TGCGCCAGCAGCTTGGCGACTAGCGGGAGGGCCGGAGATACGCAGTATTTT
CASSLATSGRAGDTQYF
>TRBV12-3/TRBV12-4|TRBJ2-1|few|15|TRBD1
TGTGCCAGCAGCGACAGGGGGAGCAGGGTGAATGAGCAGTTCTTC
CASSDRGSRVNEQFF
>TRBV3-1|TRBJ1-5|.|15|.
TGTGCCAGCAGCTCGGGACTAAATAGCAATCAGCCCCAGCATTTT
CASSSGLNSNQPQHF
>TRBV5-6|TRBJ2-7|many|15|.
TGTGCCAGCAGCTTGGGCGGGTACCGCTCCTACGAGCAGTACTTC
CASSLGGYRSYEQYF
>TRBV7-6|TRBJ2-1|many|15|TRBD2
TGTGCCAGCAGCGGGGCCGTAGCGGGCCCTGGGGAGCAGTTCTTC
CASSGAVAGPGEQFF
>TRBV5-1|TRBJ2-7|many|15|TRBD2
TGCGCCAGCAGCTTGGGGCTAGCGGCCTACTACGAGCAGTACTTC
CASSLGLAAYYEQYF
>TRBV6-1|TRBJ1-2|many|14|.
TGTGCCAGCACCCGAGACCCCACGAACTATGGCTACACCTTC
CASTRDPTNYGYTF
>TRBV6-2/TRBV6-3|TRBJ1-2|many|15|TRBD1
TGTGCCAGCAGCTCCGCCTGGGACAGGGTCTATGGCTACACCTTC
CASSSAWDRVYGYTF
>TRBV20-1|TRBJ2-1|many|17|TRBD2
TGCAGTGCTAGAGATTTCGGGGGGGAGTGGGCCTACAATGAGCAGTTCTTC
CSARDFGGEWAYNEQFF
>TRBV27|TRBJ2-7|many|14|TRBD2
TGTGCCAGCAGTTCTAGCGGGAGTTACGACGAGCAGTACTTC
CASSSSGSYDEQYF
>TRBV15|TRBJ2-7|many|13|.
TGTGCCACCAGCAGAGATCCAGGTCACGAGCAGTACTTC
CATSRDPGHEQYF